The rows below give T cell receptor beta chains drawn from one sample of a study of identical twins. TCRdb re-analysed the 5' RACE reads in MiXCR, keeping a single row per CDR3 protein. Counted here are roughly 770,000 distinct CDR3 sequences, approximately 18% occurring once; the ten biggest clones make up under 15%. These data are also associated with another study on T cells expressing NK-cell markers.

Sequencing was carried out using PBMCs. These receptors were obtained from a woman younger than 30 in good health. The CDR3 runs from the conserved cysteine through the conserved F or W. Fields, in order: D gene, V gene, clone size, J gene, CDR3 protein, CDR3 DNA. A D gene is named only where the DNA matches it firmly. Not every row has a clone size; where given, it reads once, few, many or a size class.

d_gene: -; v_gene: TRBV6-1; abundance: few; j_gene: TRBJ1-5; CDR3aa: CASSEFGHHHSNQPQHF; CDR3nt: TGTGCCAGCAGTGAATTTGGACATCATCATAGCAATCAGCCCCAGCATTTT
d_gene: -; v_gene: TRBV7-9; abundance: -; j_gene: TRBJ2-7; CDR3aa: CASSSDQYSYEQYF; CDR3nt: TGTGCCAGCAGCTCTGACCAGTACTCCTACGAGCAGTACTTC
d_gene: -; v_gene: TRBV12-3/TRBV12-4; abundance: few; j_gene: TRBJ1-1; CDR3aa: CASSARGNTEAFF; CDR3nt: TGTGCCAGCAGCGCTCGAGGGAACACTGAAGCTTTCTTT
d_gene: TRBD1; v_gene: TRBV2; abundance: few; j_gene: TRBJ1-3; CDR3aa: CASNRDRVLENTIYF; CDR3nt: TGTGCCAGCAACCGGGACAGGGTGTTAGAAAACACCATATATTTT
d_gene: -; v_gene: TRBV7-3; abundance: -; j_gene: TRBJ1-1; CDR3aa: CASSLTGWTADEAFF; CDR3nt: TGTGCCAGCAGCTTAACGGGATGGACGGCAGATGAAGCTTTCTTT
d_gene: -; v_gene: TRBV29-1; abundance: -; j_gene: TRBJ1-1; CDR3aa: CSGYLGGTEAFF; CDR3nt: TGCAGCGGGTATTTAGGCGGAACTGAAGCTTTCTTT
d_gene: TRBD1; v_gene: TRBV29-1; abundance: -; j_gene: TRBJ2-7; CDR3aa: CSVTGTGDHEQYF; CDR3nt: TGCAGCGTGACCGGGACAGGGGACCACGAGCAGTACTTC
d_gene: TRBD1; v_gene: TRBV6-1; abundance: few; j_gene: TRBJ2-5; CDR3aa: CASRLTGGRETQYF; CDR3nt: TGTGCCAGCAGGTTGACAGGGGGCCGGGAGACCCAGTACTTC
d_gene: -; v_gene: TRBV10-2; abundance: -; j_gene: TRBJ2-1; CDR3aa: CASSDRSGGNEQFF; CDR3nt: TGCGCCAGCAGTGATCGATCTGGGGGCAATGAGCAGTTCTTC
d_gene: -; v_gene: TRBV7-6; abundance: few; j_gene: TRBJ2-7; CDR3aa: CASSLGDGYYEQYF; CDR3nt: TGTGCCAGCAGCTTGGGGGACGGCTACTACGAGCAGTACTTC
d_gene: TRBD2; v_gene: TRBV29-1; abundance: -; j_gene: TRBJ2-4; CDR3aa: CSVEILAGEGITNLAKNIQYF; CDR3nt: TGCAGCGTTGAGATACTAGCGGGAGAGGGAATAACCAATCTAGCCAAAAACATTCAGTACTTC
d_gene: -; v_gene: TRBV2; abundance: -; j_gene: TRBJ1-1; CDR3aa: CASMRDTNTEAFF; CDR3nt: TGTGCCAGCATGCGCGACACCAACACTGAAGCTTTCTTT
d_gene: -; v_gene: TRBV7-2; abundance: few; j_gene: TRBJ2-7; CDR3aa: CASSLAGTTSYEQYF; CDR3nt: TGTGCCAGCAGCTTAGCCGGGACAACCTCCTACGAGCAGTACTTC
d_gene: TRBD1; v_gene: TRBV27; abundance: -; j_gene: TRBJ2-7; CDR3aa: CASSTLTGTGGHEQYF; CDR3nt: TGTGCCAGCAGTACCCTTACCGGGACAGGGGGCCACGAGCAGTACTTC
d_gene: -; v_gene: TRBV12-3/TRBV12-4; abundance: -; j_gene: TRBJ2-7; CDR3aa: CASSLGTDNDEQYF; CDR3nt: TGTGCCAGCAGTTTAGGTACAGATAACGACGAGCAGTACTTC
d_gene: TRBD2; v_gene: TRBV2; abundance: few; j_gene: TRBJ2-1; CDR3aa: CARTAASGGADEQFF; CDR3nt: TGTGCCAGGACCGCCGCTAGCGGGGGGGCGGATGAGCAGTTCTTC
d_gene: TRBD2; v_gene: TRBV20-1; abundance: few; j_gene: TRBJ2-7; CDR3aa: CSASPEWGGEQYF; CDR3nt: TGCAGTGCTAGTCCCGAATGGGGGGGCGAGCAGTACTTC
d_gene: -; v_gene: TRBV27; abundance: few; j_gene: TRBJ2-1; CDR3aa: CASRELGRNEQFF; CDR3nt: TGTGCCAGCCGGGAGTTGGGGAGAAATGAGCAGTTCTTC